One and the same sample provided the 3 T cell receptor beta chains below, sequenced in a study of blood T cell repertoires in COVID-19. The data were produced by immunoSEQ multiplex PCR, yet TCRdb's version contains in-frame clones alone and is incomplete. The sample shows about 240,000 clones, almost 85% of them seen only once. Source material: peripheral blood. Receptors were obtained from a man aged 45 to 65 with acute or convalescent COVID-19.

This clone showed up just once. V gene TRBV7-6 combines with J gene TRBJ1-5, with 12 bases that match TRBD1. The germline gives CDR1 SGHVS, CDR2 FNYEAQ. With 0 bases clipped from V and 6 bases from J, the junction kept 3 bases outside the gene matches. The CDR3 loop spans 16 amino acids. Here the CDR3 reads CASSLAGQGATQPQHF. Written as DNA, the CDR3 is TGTGCCAGCAGCTTAGCGGGACAGGGGGCAACTCAGCCCCAGCATTTT.

The gene calls are TRBV29-1 and TRBJ2-5; TRBD2 is a possible D gene (5 bases). The V end was cut by 7 bases, the J end by 5 bases, with 23 bases between. Germline lookup yields CDR1 SQVTM and CDR2 ANQGSEA. This CDR3 contains 15 residues. The CDR3 region is CSGIRGGRGSETQYF. As DNA, the CDR3 is TGCAGCGGGATACGGGGTGGGAGAGGGTCCGAGACCCAGTACTTC.

The CDR3 DNA reads as TGTGCCAGCAGCTCCGGTGGGGGCGTCGATGGCTACACCTTC. Residues: CASSSGGGVDGYTF. The rearrangement links TRBV7-3 to TRBJ1-2; D may be TRBD1 (6 bases). CDR1 is SGHTA, CDR2 FQGTGA, per germline. The V end was cut by 4 bases, the J end by 6 bases, with 15 bases between. This CDR3 comprises 14 residues.